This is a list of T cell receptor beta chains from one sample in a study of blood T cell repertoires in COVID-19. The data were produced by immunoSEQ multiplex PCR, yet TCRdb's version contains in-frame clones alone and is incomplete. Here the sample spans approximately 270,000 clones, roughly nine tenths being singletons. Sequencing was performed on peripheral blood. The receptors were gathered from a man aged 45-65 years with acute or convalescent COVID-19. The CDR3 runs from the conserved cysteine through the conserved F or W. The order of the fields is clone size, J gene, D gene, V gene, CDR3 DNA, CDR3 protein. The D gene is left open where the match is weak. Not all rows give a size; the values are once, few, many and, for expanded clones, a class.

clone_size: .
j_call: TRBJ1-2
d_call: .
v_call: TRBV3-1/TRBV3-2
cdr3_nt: TGTGCCAGCAGCAAGGACCCTTCGGGGGACTATGGCTACACCTTC
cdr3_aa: CASSKDPSGDYGYTF

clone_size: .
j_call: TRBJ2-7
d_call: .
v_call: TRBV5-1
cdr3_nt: TGCGCCAGCAGCTTGGAAGTTAGCGGCTACGAGCAGTACTTC
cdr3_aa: CASSLEVSGYEQYF

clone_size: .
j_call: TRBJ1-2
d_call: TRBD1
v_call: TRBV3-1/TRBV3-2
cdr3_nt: TGTGCCAGCAGCCAAGGGGGCAGGGGGCGCGGAGGCTACACCTTC
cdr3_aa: CASSQGGRGRGGYTF

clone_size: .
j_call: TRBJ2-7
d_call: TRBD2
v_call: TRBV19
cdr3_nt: TGTGCCAGTCGAGCTAGCGGGGGCGTCATGGAGTACTTC
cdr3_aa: CASRASGGVMEYF

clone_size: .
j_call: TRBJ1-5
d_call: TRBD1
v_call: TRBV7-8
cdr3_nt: TGTGCCAGCAGCGCCTTGGACAGGGGATGGGATCAGCCCCAGCATTTT
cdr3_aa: CASSALDRGWDQPQHF

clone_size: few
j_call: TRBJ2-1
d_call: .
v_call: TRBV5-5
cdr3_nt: TGTGCCAGCAGCTTGTTGGTCTGGGATCCTTTGAGCGGAAATGAGCAGTTCTTC
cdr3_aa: CASSLLVWDPLSGNEQFF

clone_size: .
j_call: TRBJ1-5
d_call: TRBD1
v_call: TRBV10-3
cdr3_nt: TGTGCCATCAGTGAGTCTTCAGGGGGTATCACTAGCAATCAGCCCCAGCATTTT
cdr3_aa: CAISESSGGITSNQPQHF

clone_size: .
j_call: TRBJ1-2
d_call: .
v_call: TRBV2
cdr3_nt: TGTGCCAGCAGTGAAGGCCCCCGAAGTGGGGGGATGGGTGGCTACACCTTC
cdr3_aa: CASSEGPRSGGMGGYTF

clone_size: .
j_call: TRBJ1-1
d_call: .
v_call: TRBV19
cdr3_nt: TGTGCCAGTAGTTCAGACAGGAGAAGGGACACTGAAGCTTTCTTT
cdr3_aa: CASSSDRRRDTEAFF

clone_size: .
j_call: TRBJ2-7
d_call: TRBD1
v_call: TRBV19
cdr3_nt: TGTGCCAGTAGTACCTACCGGGACAGCTACGAGCAGTACTTC
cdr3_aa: CASSTYRDSYEQYF

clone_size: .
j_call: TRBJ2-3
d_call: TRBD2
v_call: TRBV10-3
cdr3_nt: TGTGCCATCCCTAGCGGGGATATGAGTGATACGCAGTATTTT
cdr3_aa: CAIPSGDMSDTQYF

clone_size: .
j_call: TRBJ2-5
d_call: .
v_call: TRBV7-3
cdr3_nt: TGTGCCAGCAGCTCTCGCCTAGCGGAGACCCAGTACTTC
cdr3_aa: CASSSRLAETQYF

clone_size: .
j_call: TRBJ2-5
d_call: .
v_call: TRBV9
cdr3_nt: TGTGCCAGCAGCACCCGACAGTCGTACCAAGAGACCCAGTACTTC
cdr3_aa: CASSTRQSYQETQYF

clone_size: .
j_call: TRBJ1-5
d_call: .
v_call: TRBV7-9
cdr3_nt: TGTGCCAGCAGCTCCTTCGGGGGAAGCAATCAGCCCCAGCATTTT
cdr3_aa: CASSSFGGSNQPQHF

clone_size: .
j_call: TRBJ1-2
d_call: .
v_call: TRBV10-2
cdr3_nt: TGCGCCAGCAGTCCCGACGAGGCTGTCTACACCTTC
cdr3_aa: CASSPDEAVYTF

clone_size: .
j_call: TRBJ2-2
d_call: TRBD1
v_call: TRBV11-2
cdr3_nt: TGTGCCAGCAGCTTTGGGGACAGGGTCACCGGGGAGCTGTTTTTT
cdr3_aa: CASSFGDRVTGELFF

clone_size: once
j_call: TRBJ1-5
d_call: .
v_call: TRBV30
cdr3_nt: TGTGCCTGGACCGTAGGAGGGTACGGGCCCCAGCATTTT
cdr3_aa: CAWTVGGYGPQHF

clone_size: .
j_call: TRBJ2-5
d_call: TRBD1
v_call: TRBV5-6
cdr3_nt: TGTGCCAGCAGCGCGCCGGGACAGCAAGAGACCCAGTACTTC
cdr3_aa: CASSAPGQQETQYF

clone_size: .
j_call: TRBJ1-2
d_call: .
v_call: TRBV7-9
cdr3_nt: TGTGCCAGCAGCTTGAATGGGGCGCCCACCAACTATGGCTACACCTTC
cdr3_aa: CASSLNGAPTNYGYTF

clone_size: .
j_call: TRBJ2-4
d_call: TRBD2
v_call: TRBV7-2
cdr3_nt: TGTGCCAGCAGCTCCCGCCCAGCGGGGTTGGGCATTCAGTACTTC
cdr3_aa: CASSSRPAGLGIQYF

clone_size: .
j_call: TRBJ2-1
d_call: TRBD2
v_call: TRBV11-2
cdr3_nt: TGTGCCAGCAGCTTAGGTCAAGCGGGGGGCCCCAGAGTTGAGCAGTTCTTC
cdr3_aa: CASSLGQAGGPRVEQFF

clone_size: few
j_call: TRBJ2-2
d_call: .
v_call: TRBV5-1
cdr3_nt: TGCGCCAGCTCTACTAAGACTAGTCCCGGGGAGCTGTTTTTT
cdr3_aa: CASSTKTSPGELFF

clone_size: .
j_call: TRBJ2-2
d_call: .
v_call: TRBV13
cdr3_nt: TGTGCCAGCACGCCTAGCGCGAACACCGGGGAGCTGTTTTTT
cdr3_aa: CASTPSANTGELFF

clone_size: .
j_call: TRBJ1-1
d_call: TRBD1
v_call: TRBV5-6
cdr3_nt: TGTGCCAGCAGTCGCCGGGACAGGGGTTACACTGAAGCTTTCTTT
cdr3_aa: CASSRRDRGYTEAFF

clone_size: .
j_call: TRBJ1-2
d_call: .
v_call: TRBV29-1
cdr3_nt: TGCAGCGTTGAACGAGGAATGAACGGCTATGGCTACACCTTC
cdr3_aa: CSVERGMNGYGYTF

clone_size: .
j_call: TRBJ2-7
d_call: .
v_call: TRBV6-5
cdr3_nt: TGTGCCAGCAGTTACGCCCTGGGCGGGAACAGGTACGAGCAGTACTTC
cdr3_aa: CASSYALGGNRYEQYF

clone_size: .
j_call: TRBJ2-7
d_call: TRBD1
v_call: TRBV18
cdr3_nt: TGTGCCAGCTCAGATTACGGACAGGGCGGGGACGAGCAGTACTTC
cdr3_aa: CASSDYGQGGDEQYF

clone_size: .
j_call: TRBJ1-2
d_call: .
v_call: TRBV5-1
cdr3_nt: TGCGCCAGCAAGGCGGATTACTATGGCTACACCTTC
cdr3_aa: CASKADYYGYTF

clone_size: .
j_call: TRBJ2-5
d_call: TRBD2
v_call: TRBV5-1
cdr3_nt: TGCGCCAGCAGCCCACGGACTAGCGGGGGGGCGATCGAGACCCAGTACTTC
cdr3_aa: CASSPRTSGGAIETQYF

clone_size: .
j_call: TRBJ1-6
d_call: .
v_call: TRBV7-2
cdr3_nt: TGTGCCAGCAGCCTCGCCGCGCATAATTCACCCCTCCACTTT
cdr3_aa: CASSLAAHNSPLHF

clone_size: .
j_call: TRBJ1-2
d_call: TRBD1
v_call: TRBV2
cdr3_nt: TGTGCCGCCGGGACAGGGACCTCTAACTATGGCTACACCTTC
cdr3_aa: CAAGTGTSNYGYTF

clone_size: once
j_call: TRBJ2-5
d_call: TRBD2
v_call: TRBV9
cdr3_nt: TGTGCCAGCAGCGTCCGGGGGGGGCAAGAGACCCAGTACTTC
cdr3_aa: CASSVRGGQETQYF

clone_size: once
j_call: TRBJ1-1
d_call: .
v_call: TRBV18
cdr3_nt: TGTGCCAGCTCACCACCGCTTGGGTCCCGGAGGGGCGCTTTCTTT
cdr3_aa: CASSPPLGSRRGAFF

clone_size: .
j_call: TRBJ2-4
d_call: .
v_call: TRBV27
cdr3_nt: TGTGCCAGCAGTTTACGGGGGGCTTGGGGAAACATTCAGTACTTC
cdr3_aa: CASSLRGAWGNIQYF

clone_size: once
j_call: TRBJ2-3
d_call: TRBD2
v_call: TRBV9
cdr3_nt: TGTGCCAGCGGTCGGGCTAGCGGGGAAGTCGCAGATACGCAGTATTTT
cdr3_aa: CASGRASGEVADTQYF

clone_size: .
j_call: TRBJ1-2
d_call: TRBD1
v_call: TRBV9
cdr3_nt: TGTGCCAGCACTACGACAGGGGCCAACTATGGCTACACCTTC
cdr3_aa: CASTTTGANYGYTF

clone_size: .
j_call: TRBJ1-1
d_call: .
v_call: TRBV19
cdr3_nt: TGTGCCAGTAGTATTCGGCAGCGCACTGAAGCTTTCTTT
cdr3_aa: CASSIRQRTEAFF

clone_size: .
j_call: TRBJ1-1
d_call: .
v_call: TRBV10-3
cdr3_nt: TGTGCCATCAAGGACGCGGGCGGCACTGAAGCTTTCTTT
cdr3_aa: CAIKDAGGTEAFF

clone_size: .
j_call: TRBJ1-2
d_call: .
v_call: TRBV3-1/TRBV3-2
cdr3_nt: TGTGCCAGCAGCCAAGAAATAGGGGGGGGTGGCTACACCTTC
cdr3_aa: CASSQEIGGGGYTF

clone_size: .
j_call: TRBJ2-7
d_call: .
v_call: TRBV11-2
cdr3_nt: TGTGCCAGCAGCTTATCAGGTAACGAGCAGTACTTC
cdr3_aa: CASSLSGNEQYF